This is a list of T cell receptor beta chains from one sample in a study of T-cell memory formation after mild COVID-19. Using its own MiXCR run on the 5' RACE reads, TCRdb lists one record per CDR3 protein. Among approximately 490,000 distinct CDR3 sequences listed, around 21% were seen once. Sequences were obtained from PBMCs or a T cell subset sorted from them (not recorded which). The receptors were sampled from an adult woman who had mild COVID-19 (a few samples of this study predate the infection). Cell type and time point are not known. CDR3s include the opening cysteine and the closing phenylalanine or tryptophan. D genes are given only for firm matches. Where a row states a size, it is once, few, many or the class of an expanded clone; other rows omit it.

size: few
D: .
J: TRBJ2-2
V: TRBV7-9
CDR3: CASSLVGLHTGELFF
DNA: TGTGCCAGCAGCTTAGTAGGACTTCACACCGGGGAGCTGTTTTTT

size: .
D: .
J: TRBJ2-5
V: TRBV7-9
CDR3: CASSFLRSGNQETQYF
DNA: TGTGCCAGCAGCTTTCTACGTTCAGGGAATCAAGAGACCCAGTACTTC

size: .
D: .
J: TRBJ2-2
V: TRBV7-9
CDR3: CASSRSLRAQGSSNTGELFF
DNA: TGTGCCAGCAGCCGCTCGCTCCGGGCGCAGGGCTCGTCGAACACCGGGGAGCTGTTTTTT

size: many
D: .
J: TRBJ2-5
V: TRBV14
CDR3: CASSYTLHETQYF
DNA: TGTGCCAGCAGCTACACTCTTCACGAGACCCAGTACTTC

size: few
D: .
J: TRBJ2-2
V: TRBV24-1
CDR3: CATSVWGNTGELFF
DNA: TGTGCCACCAGTGTATGGGGGAACACCGGGGAGCTGTTTTTT

size: few
D: .
J: TRBJ2-1
V: TRBV7-9
CDR3: CASSLGGTWGRSDNEQFF
DNA: TGTGCCAGCAGCTTAGGAGGCACGTGGGGGAGGTCCGACAATGAGCAGTTCTTC

size: few
D: .
J: TRBJ2-2
V: TRBV5-6
CDR3: CASSLRGLRSANTGELFF
DNA: TGTGCCAGCAGCTTGAGGGGCTTGAGATCCGCGAACACCGGGGAGCTGTTTTTT

size: many
D: .
J: TRBJ2-3
V: TRBV5-6
CDR3: CASSRHTDTQYF
DNA: TGTGCCAGCAGCAGACACACAGATACGCAGTATTTT

size: .
D: TRBD2
J: TRBJ2-3
V: TRBV6-1
CDR3: CASITHSGGSTDTQYF
DNA: TGTGCCAGCATAACCCATAGCGGGGGGAGCACAGATACGCAGTATTTT

size: few
D: TRBD1
J: TRBJ2-7
V: TRBV29-1
CDR3: CSVKPGTGFKVYEQYF
DNA: TGCAGCGTTAAGCCCGGGACAGGTTTTAAAGTCTACGAGCAGTACTTC

size: .
D: .
J: TRBJ2-3
V: TRBV27
CDR3: CASRPGPWDTQYF
DNA: TGTGCCAGCAGGCCCGGGCCTTGGGATACGCAGTATTTT

size: few
D: TRBD2
J: TRBJ2-1
V: TRBV7-2
CDR3: CASSPTSGALFEQFF
DNA: TGTGCCAGCAGCCCTACTAGCGGGGCCTTGTTCGAGCAGTTCTTC

size: many
D: .
J: TRBJ2-5
V: TRBV5-1
CDR3: CASSLRPQETQYF
DNA: TGCGCCAGCAGCTTGCGTCCCCAAGAGACCCAGTACTTC

size: few
D: .
J: TRBJ2-7
V: TRBV12-3/TRBV12-4
CDR3: CASRLGGRRAYEQYF
DNA: TGTGCCAGCAGACTAGGGGGGCGGAGGGCCTACGAGCAGTACTTC

size: .
D: TRBD1
J: TRBJ1-2
V: TRBV29-1
CDR3: CSVLQGESGYTF
DNA: TGCAGCGTTCTACAGGGGGAGTCTGGCTACACCTTC

size: .
D: TRBD2
J: TRBJ2-5
V: TRBV5-8
CDR3: CASSFGTRGETQYF
DNA: TGTGCCAGCAGCTTCGGGACTAGGGGAGAGACCCAGTACTTC

size: few
D: .
J: TRBJ2-1
V: TRBV7-9
CDR3: CASSLPLRGNEQFF
DNA: TGTGCCAGCAGCTTACCTCTCAGGGGTAATGAGCAGTTCTTC

size: .
D: .
J: TRBJ1-2
V: TRBV12-5
CDR3: CASGLVLGTLYGYTF
DNA: TGTGCTAGTGGTTTGGTACTCGGGACACTCTATGGCTACACCTTC